Below, 29 T cell receptor beta chains from the same sample are listed, as sequenced in a study of cytomegalovirus exposure and HLA in healthy donors. This PCR relied on a set of 60 Vbeta primers and 13 Jbeta primers. This table comes from immunoSEQ multiplex PCR, and its TCRdb copy is limited to in-frame clones, with some not included. The table records about 160,000 clones, about 80% of them present only once. Specimen: PBMCs. These receptors all come from a woman aged 45-59 years in good health and CMV-seropositive.

This sequence joins TRBV14 and TRBJ2-7; no clear D. The CDR3 loop spans 14 amino acids. CDR1 SGHDN and CDR2 FVKESK come from the germline V gene. V was cut by 9 bases and J by 0 bases, with 15 bases left in between. This chain's CDR3 is CASSVSLSSYEQYF. The CDR3 nucleotides read TGTGCCAGTTCTGTTTCCTTATCCTCCTACGAGCAGTACTTC.

This clone was found a few times. The rearrangement links TRBV6-5 to TRBJ2-7; 10 bases line up with TRBD1. V lost 6 bases, J lost 2 bases, and 1 base stayed unmatched. The CDR3 is 13 amino acids. Germline V lookup: CDR1 MNHEY, CDR2 SVGAGI. CDR3 DNA: TGTGCCAGCAGAGGACAGGGGGCCTACGAGCAGTACTTC. It translates to CASRGQGAYEQYF.

V gene TRBV19 combines with J gene TRBJ2-2; 14 positions agree with TRBD2. This CDR3 region has 22 residues. V lost 5 bases and J lost 1; bases outside the gene matches: 18. Germline CDR1 is LNHDA and CDR2 is SQIVND (reference sequence). The CDR3 sequence is CASSFGGTSGRGRGRNTGELFF. CDR3 bases: TGTGCCAGTAGTTTCGGAGGGACTAGCGGGAGAGGTAGGGGAAGGAACACCGGGGAGCTGTTTTTT.

The CDR3 loop is CASSPRGQGMFHEQYF. CDR3 DNA: TGTGCCAGCTCCCCAAGGGGACAGGGGATGTTCCACGAGCAGTACTTC. The J gene is TRBJ2-7, the V gene TRBV18, with TRBD1 identical over 10 bases. Per germline, CDR1 KGHSH and CDR2 LQKENI. After removal of 6 bases from V and 5 bases from J, the junction contained 13 bases not matched to a gene. This CDR3 region has 16 residues.

This clone was counted a few times. The V call is TRBV6-1, the J call TRBJ2-1, with 10 bases that match TRBD2. The CDR3 consists of 15 residues. Germline lookup yields CDR1 MNHNS and CDR2 SASEGT. The V and J ends lost 4 bases and 3 bases, in that order; junction bases with no gene match: 3. CDR3 in amino acids: CASSGASGGYNEQFF. In nucleotides, the CDR3 is TGTGCCAGCAGTGGAGCTAGCGGGGGCTACAATGAGCAGTTCTTC.

DNA of the CDR3: TGTGCCAGCAGTTACCGGGGTAGCAATCAGCCCCAGCATTTT. Translating gives CASSYRGSNQPQHF. This chain links TRBV27 with TRBJ1-5; D is undetermined. Germline V lookup: CDR1 MNHEY, CDR2 SMNVEV (reference sequence). Trimming took off 4 bases at V and 0 bases at J, with 7 bases between the two ends. The CDR3 has 14 residues.

In this sample, this clone turned up once. The chain combines TRBV9 with TRBJ2-1, with D hard to call. V lost 4 bases, J lost 9 bases, and 11 bases lay in between. Germline V gives CDR1 SGDLS, CDR2 YYNGEE. This CDR3 is built from 12 residues. CDR3 in amino acids: CASSSRSSEQFF. Here the CDR3 DNA reads TGTGCCAGCAGCTCTCGTTCCAGTGAGCAGTTCTTC. Full variable domain (remainder filled in from reference TRBV9 and TRBJ2-1): DSGVTQTPKHLITATGQRVTLRCSPRSGDLSVYWYQQSLDQGLQFLIQYYNGEERAKGNILERFSAQQFPDLHSELNLSSLELGDSALYFCASSSRSSEQFFGPGTRLTVL.

The chain links TRBV9 to TRBJ1-2, with unresolved D. The CDR3 is 13 residues long. The germline CDR1 and CDR2 sequences are SGDLS and YYNGEE. Between the trimmed V and J ends, which lost 4 bases and 4 bases, there was a span of 11 bases. The CDR3 DNA is TGTGCCAGCAGCAGGAGGGAAGGCTATGGCTACACCTTC. Translated: CASSRREGYGYTF.

The genes are TRBV28 and TRBJ2-6, with TRBD1 as a possible D gene (5 bases). The germline V and J ends were trimmed by 5 bases and 1 base, with 9 bases remaining between them. Germline V gene lookup returns CDR1 MDHEN and CDR2 SYDVKM. The CDR3 runs to 15 residues. This CDR3 reads CASSPHRSGANVLTF. The CDR3 DNA is TGTGCCAGCAGTCCTCACAGGTCTGGGGCCAACGTCCTGACTTTC.

The chain is built from TRBV28 and TRBJ2-7, with D possibly TRBD2 on 5 matching bases. Between the trimmed V and J ends, which lost 5 bases and 1 base, there was a span of 15 bases. Germline assignment: CDR1 MDHEN and CDR2 SYDVKM. CDR3 length equals 15 residues. DNA of the CDR3: TGTGCCAGCAGTCCACCACACCGGGGTTCCTACGAGCAGTACTTC. Amino acids: CASSPPHRGSYEQYF.

There are a few counts of this clone. V is TRBV9 and J is TRBJ2-1; TRBD1 matches 8 bases. Per the germline V gene, CDR1 is SGDLS and CDR2 is YYNGEE. There are 13 residues in the CDR3. Trimming at V came to 4 bases and at J to 15 bases, leaving 12 bases not matched to a gene. The DNA of the CDR3 is TGTGCCAGCAGCCCAGACCCAGGGGGCGTTCGGTTCTTC. Translating it yields CASSPDPGGVRFF.

The chain recombines TRBV7-6 with TRBJ2-5; 13 bases agree with TRBD2. Trimming removed 0 bases from V and 3 bases from J; junction bases left unmatched: 1. The CDR3 covers 16 residues. Germline values: CDR1 SGHVS, CDR2 FNYEAQ. The CDR3 loop is CASSLAGLAGKETQYF. DNA for the CDR3: TGTGCCAGCAGCTTAGCGGGACTAGCGGGAAAAGAGACCCAGTACTTC.

The rearrangement joins TRBV29-1 to TRBJ2-7; D uncertain. There are 12 residues in the CDR3. Germline V gives CDR1 SQVTM, CDR2 ANQGSEA. The ends were cut back, 7 bases at V and 5 bases at J, with 15 bases in the middle. This CDR3 is CSALVENHEQYF. As DNA, the CDR3 is TGCAGCGCCCTGGTAGAGAACCACGAGCAGTACTTC.

CDR3 coding DNA: TGTGCCAGCAGCTCGAGCGGGGGGATCCACGAGCAGTACTTC. It specifies CASSSSGGIHEQYF. The chain uses TRBV7-3 and TRBJ2-7, with 9 bases that match TRBD2. The CDR3 extends over 14 amino acids. The germline V gene encodes CDR1 SGHTA and CDR2 FQGTGA. J lost 5 bases, V lost 4 bases, and 6 bases had no gene match. Full variable domain (missing parts from reference TRBV7-3 and TRBJ2-7): GAGVSQTPSNKVTEKGKYVELRCDPISGHTALYWYRQSLGQGPEFLIYFQGTGAADDSGLPNDRFFAVRPEGSVSTLKIQRTERGDSAVYLCASSSSGGIHEQYFGPGTRLTVT.

This chain links TRBV6-6 with TRBJ2-5, with TRBD2 identical over 7 bases. Losses at the gene ends were 3 bases for V and 2 bases for J; bases not matched to a gene: 3. The CDR3 totals 14 residues. Germline V gives CDR1 MNHNY, CDR2 SVGAGI (reference sequence). In DNA form, the CDR3 reads TGTGCCAGCAGTTATTTCGGGGGGCAAGAGACCCAGTACTTC. This encodes CASSYFGGQETQYF.

This chain joins TRBV4-1 and TRBJ2-5, with 8 positions matching TRBD2. Germline V lookup: CDR1 MGHRA, CDR2 YSYEKL. Losses at the gene ends were 1 base for V and 7 bases for J; bases not matched to a gene: 8. This CDR3 is 15 amino acids long. CDR3 sequence: CASSQGGLGGGTQYF. CDR3 DNA: TGCGCCAGCAGCCAAGGGGGACTAGGAGGGGGGACCCAGTACTTC.

The CDR3 loop reads CAIRETGFYEQYF. DNA for the CDR3: TGTGCCATCAGGGAGACAGGGTTCTACGAGCAGTACTTC. The chain combines TRBV10-3 with TRBJ2-5, with 7 bases aligning to TRBD1. With the DNA end fitting TRBJ2-7 better, the J assignment may be wrong. The germline gives CDR1 ENHRY, CDR2 SYGVKD. The CDR3 consists of 13 residues.

The chain recombines TRBV6-1 with TRBJ2-1; D remains unclear. The germline V gene encodes CDR1 MNHNS and CDR2 SASEGT. Trimming removed 1 base from V and 9 bases from J, with 10 bases in between. This CDR3 region has 13 residues. For the CDR3, the DNA is TGTGCCAGCAGTGAAGTTACATTGTTTGAGCAGTTCTTC. Amino acids: CASSEVTLFEQFF.

The chain joins TRBV13 to TRBJ1-1; weak D call: TRBD1 (5 bases). Trimming took 5 bases from V and 3 from J, leaving 22 bases between them. Germline V lookup: CDR1 PRHDT, CDR2 FYEKMQ (reference sequence). CDR3 length equals 17 residues. CDR3 residues: CASSRRDSFLRDTEAFF. The CDR3 nucleotides read TGTGCCAGCAGCCGACGGGACTCATTTCTGAGGGACACTGAAGCTTTCTTT. The whole variable domain, filled in from reference TRBV13 and TRBJ1-1, reads AAGVIQSPRHLIKEKRETATLKCYPIPRHDTVYWYQQGPGQDPQFLISFYEKMQSDKGSIPDRFSAQQFSDYHSELNMSSLELGDSALYFCASSRRDSFLRDTEAFFGQGTRLTVV.

The chain recombines TRBV7-9 with TRBJ1-1, with D unclear. The V end was cut by 2 bases, the J end by 5 bases, with 9 bases between. The CDR3 has 13 amino acids. Germline CDR1 SEHNR, CDR2 FQNEAQ (reference sequence). The CDR3 nucleotides read TGTGCCAGCAGCTTAAGAGCGGAAACTGAAGCTTTCTTT. Amino acids: CASSLRAETEAFF.

This clone was observed a few times. This chain connects TRBV15 to TRBJ2-2, with unresolved D. The CDR3 is 16 amino acids. Trimming took 0 bases from V and 5 from J, leaving 13 bases between them. Germline V gene lookup returns CDR1 LNHNV and CDR2 YYDKDF (reference sequence). The chain's CDR3 is CATSRDVVSRTGELFF. The CDR3 coding sequence is TGTGCCACCAGCAGAGATGTAGTATCGCGAACCGGGGAGCTGTTTTTT.

The chain employs TRBV7-6 and TRBJ2-5; 9 bases line up with TRBD1. The DNA end lines up better with TRBJ2-7; the J call may be wrong. Germline values: CDR1 SGHVS, CDR2 FNYEAQ. This CDR3 is 15 amino acids long. CDR3 sequence: CASSLGGQGIYEQYF. The CDR3 bases are TGTGCCAGCAGCTTAGGGGGACAGGGTATATACGAGCAGTACTTC.

This clone was detected a few times. The gene calls are TRBV14 and TRBJ2-5, with 9 positions matching TRBD1. Trimming cost V 1 base and J 4 bases; bases outside gene matches: 1. Germline CDR1 is SGHDN and CDR2 is FVKESK. There are 14 residues in the CDR3. This CDR3 reads CASSQGTGVETQYF. Written as DNA, the CDR3 is TGTGCCAGCAGCCAAGGGACAGGGGTAGAGACCCAGTACTTC.

This chain uses TRBV6-6 with TRBJ2-1; D may be TRBD1 (6 bases). This CDR3 has 14 amino acids. From germline, CDR1 is MNHNY and CDR2 SVGAGI (reference sequence). V was clipped by 7 bases and J by 6 bases, with 16 bases between them. This CDR3 reads CASTRGQPLNEQFF. The CDR3, as DNA: TGTGCCAGCACGAGGGGACAACCTCTCAATGAGCAGTTCTTC.

V is TRBV5-1 and J is TRBJ1-2; D possibly corresponds to TRBD1 (5 bases). The CDR3 is 15 amino acids. The germline V gene encodes CDR1 SGHRS and CDR2 YFSETQ. With 1 base removed from V and 1 base from J, the gap between germline ends came to 11 bases. The CDR3 here is CASSLSPGNNYGYTF. The CDR3 DNA reads as TGCGCCAGCAGCTTGAGTCCAGGGAATAACTATGGCTACACCTTC.

As concerns this clone: Additional DNA sequences in this sample encode the identical CDR3. CDR3 sequence reads: CASSSFYEQYF. CDR3 coding DNA: TGTGCCAGCAGCTCCTTTTACGAGCAGTACTTC. This chain uses TRBV28 with TRBJ2-7; D not resolved. The germline gives CDR1 MDHEN, CDR2 SYDVKM. The V end lost 6 bases, the J end lost 4 bases, and 7 bases lay between the germline ends. This CDR3 region has 11 residues.

The chain couples TRBV4-2 to TRBJ2-5; 7 bases map to TRBD1. The CDR3 contains 14 residues. Germline lookup yields CDR1 LGHNA and CDR2 YNFKEQ. Losses at the gene ends were 4 bases for V and 5 bases for J; bases not matched to a gene: 7. Here the CDR3 DNA reads TGTGCCAGCAGCCTAAACAGGGGTATCGAGACCCAGTACTTC. Translated, it gives CASSLNRGIETQYF.

The V gene is TRBV28, the J gene TRBJ1-2, with D possibly matching TRBD1 (6 bases). Trimming removed 7 bases from V and 5 bases from J, with 20 bases in between. Germline V CDR1 and CDR2: MDHEN, SYDVKM. This CDR3 spans 15 amino acids. CDR3 nucleotide sequence: TGTGCCAGCACCATACAGGGTGGTAGGAGGTATGGCTACACCTTC. This encodes CASTIQGGRRYGYTF.

The chain employs TRBV5-8 and TRBJ2-5; D might be TRBD2 (7 bases). The DNA end is more similar to TRBJ2-7, so the J call may be wrong. This CDR3 has 15 residues. CDR1 is SGHTS, CDR2 YDEGEE, per germline. In DNA, the CDR3 is TGTGCCAGCAGCTCGAAGCGGGACAAGACCTACGAGCAGTACTTC. This sequence encodes CASSSKRDKTYEQYF.